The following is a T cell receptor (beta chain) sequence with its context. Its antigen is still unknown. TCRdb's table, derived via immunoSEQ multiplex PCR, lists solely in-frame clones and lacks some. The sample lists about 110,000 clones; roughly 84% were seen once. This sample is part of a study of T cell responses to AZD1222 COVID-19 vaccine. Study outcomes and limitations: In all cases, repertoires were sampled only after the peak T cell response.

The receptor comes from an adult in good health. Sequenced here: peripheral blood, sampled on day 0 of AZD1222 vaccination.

The CDR3 DNA sequence: TGCGCCAGCAGCAGACGCACTAGCGGGGTGGGCTACGAGCAGTACTTC. This gives the protein CASSRRTSGVGYEQYF. The chain couples TRBV5-1 to TRBJ2-7, with TRBD2 matching over 10 bases. Germline assignment: CDR1 SGHRS and CDR2 YFSETQ. J lost 3 bases, V lost 4 bases, and 10 bases had no gene match. This CDR3 is 16 amino acids long.